The T cell receptor beta chain under discussion was sequenced for a study of T cell changes during pregnancy in multiple sclerosis. Sequencing was performed with immunoSEQ multiplex PCR; in TCRdb, only in-frame clones are kept and a portion is missing. The sample yields 40,000 to 60,000 clones, roughly 94% seen once. The V gene end was trimmed by 3 bases and the J gene end by 2 bases; junction bases not matched to a gene: 2. The V gene's germline CDR1 is SGHAT and CDR2 FQNNGV. This CDR3 is 15 amino acids long. The receptor's source is a female donor with multiple sclerosis, enrolled in a pregnancy study. Sequences were derived from CD8+ T cells from peripheral blood mononuclear cells, sampled before pregnancy. V and J are TRBV11-2 and TRBJ1-3; TRBD1 agrees at 9 bases. CDR3 residues: CASSFRQGAGNTIYF. The CDR3, as DNA: TGTGCCAGCAGCTTTAGACAGGGGGCTGGAAACACCATATATTTT.